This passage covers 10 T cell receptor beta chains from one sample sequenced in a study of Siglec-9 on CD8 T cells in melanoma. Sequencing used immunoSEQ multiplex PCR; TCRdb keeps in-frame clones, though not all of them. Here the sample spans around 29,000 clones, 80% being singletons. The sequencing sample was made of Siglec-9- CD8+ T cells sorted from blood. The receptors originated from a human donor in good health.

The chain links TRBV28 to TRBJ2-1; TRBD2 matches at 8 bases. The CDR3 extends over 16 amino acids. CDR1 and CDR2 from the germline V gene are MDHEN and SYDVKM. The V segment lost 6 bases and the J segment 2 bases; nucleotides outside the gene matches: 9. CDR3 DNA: TGTGCCAGCAGCTGGGCTACCGGGGGGGCCTACAATGAGCAGTTCTTC. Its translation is CASSWATGGAYNEQFF.

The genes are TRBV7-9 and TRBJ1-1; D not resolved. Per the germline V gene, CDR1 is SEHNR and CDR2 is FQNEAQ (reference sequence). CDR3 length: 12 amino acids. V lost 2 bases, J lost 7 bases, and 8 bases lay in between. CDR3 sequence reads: CASSLLFYEAFF. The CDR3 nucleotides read TGTGCCAGCAGCTTATTATTCTATGAAGCTTTCTTT.

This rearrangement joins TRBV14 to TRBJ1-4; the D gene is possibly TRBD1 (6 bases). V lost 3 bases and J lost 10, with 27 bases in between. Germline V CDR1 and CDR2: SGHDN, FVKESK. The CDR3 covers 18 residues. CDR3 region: CASSQRGGLQSPQVKLFF. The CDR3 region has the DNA TGTGCCAGCAGCCAGAGGGGGGGATTACAAAGCCCCCAGGTAAAACTGTTTTTT. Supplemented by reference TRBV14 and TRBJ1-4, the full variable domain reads EAGVTQFPSHSVIEKGQTVTLRCDPISGHDNLYWYRRVMGKEIKFLLHFVKESKQDESGMPNNRFLAERTGGTYSTLKVQPAELEDSGVYFCASSQRGGLQSPQVKLFFGSGTQLSVL.

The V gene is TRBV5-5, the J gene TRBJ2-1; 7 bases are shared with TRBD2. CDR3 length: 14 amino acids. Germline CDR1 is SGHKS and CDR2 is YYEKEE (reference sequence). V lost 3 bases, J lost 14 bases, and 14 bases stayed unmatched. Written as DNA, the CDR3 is TGTGCCAGCAGCTCCCCCGGGGAGGGGCAAAGGGAGTTCTTC. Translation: CASSSPGEGQREFF.

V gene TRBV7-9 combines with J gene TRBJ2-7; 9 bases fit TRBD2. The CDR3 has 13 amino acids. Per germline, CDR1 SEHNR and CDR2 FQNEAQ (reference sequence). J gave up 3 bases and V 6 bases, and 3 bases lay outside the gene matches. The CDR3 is CASSSGGRYEQYF. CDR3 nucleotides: TGTGCCAGCAGTAGCGGGGGTCGCTACGAGCAGTACTTC.

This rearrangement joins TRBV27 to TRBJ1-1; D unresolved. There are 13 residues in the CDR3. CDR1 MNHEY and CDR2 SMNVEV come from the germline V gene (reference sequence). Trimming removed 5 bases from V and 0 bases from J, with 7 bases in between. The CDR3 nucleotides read TGTGCCAGCAGTCCAAGCTTGAACACTGAAGCTTTCTTT. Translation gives CASSPSLNTEAFF.

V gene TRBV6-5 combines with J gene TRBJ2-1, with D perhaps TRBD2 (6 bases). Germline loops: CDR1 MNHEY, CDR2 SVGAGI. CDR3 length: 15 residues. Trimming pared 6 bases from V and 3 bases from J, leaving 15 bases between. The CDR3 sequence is CASRLSGVLYNEQFF. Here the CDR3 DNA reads TGTGCCAGCAGGCTTTCGGGAGTGCTCTACAATGAGCAGTTCTTC.

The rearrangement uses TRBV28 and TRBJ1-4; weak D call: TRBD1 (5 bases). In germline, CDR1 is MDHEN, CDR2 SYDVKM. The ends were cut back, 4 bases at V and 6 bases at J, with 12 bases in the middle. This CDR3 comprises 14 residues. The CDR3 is CASSYRLGDEKLFF. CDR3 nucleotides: TGTGCCAGCAGTTACCGGCTGGGGGATGAAAAACTGTTTTTT. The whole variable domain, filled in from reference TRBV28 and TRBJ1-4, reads DVKVTQSSRYLVKRTGEKVFLECVQDMDHENMFWYRQDPGLGLRLIYFSYDVKMKEKGDIPEGYSVSREKKERFSLILESASTNQTSMYLCASSYRLGDEKLFFGSGTQLSVL.

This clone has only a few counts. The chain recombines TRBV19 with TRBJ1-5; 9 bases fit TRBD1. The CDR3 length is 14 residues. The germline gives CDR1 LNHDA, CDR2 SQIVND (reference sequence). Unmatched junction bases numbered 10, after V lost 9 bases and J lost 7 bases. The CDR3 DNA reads TGTGCCAGCACCCCGGGACAGGGTGGACAGCCCCAGCATTTT. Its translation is CASTPGQGGQPQHF.

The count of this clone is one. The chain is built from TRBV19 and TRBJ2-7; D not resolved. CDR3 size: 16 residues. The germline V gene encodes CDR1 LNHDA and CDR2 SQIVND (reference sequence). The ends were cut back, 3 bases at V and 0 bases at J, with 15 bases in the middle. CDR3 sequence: CASSISEDGSSYEQYF. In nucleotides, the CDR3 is TGTGCCAGTAGTATTAGTGAGGACGGTAGCTCCTACGAGCAGTACTTC. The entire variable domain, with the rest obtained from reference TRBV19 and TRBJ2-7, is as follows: DGGITQSPKYLFRKEGQNVTLSCEQNLNHDAMYWYRQDPGQGLRLIYYSQIVNDFQKGDIAEGYSVSREKKESFPLTVTSAQKNPTAFYLCASSISEDGSSYEQYFGPGTRLTVT.